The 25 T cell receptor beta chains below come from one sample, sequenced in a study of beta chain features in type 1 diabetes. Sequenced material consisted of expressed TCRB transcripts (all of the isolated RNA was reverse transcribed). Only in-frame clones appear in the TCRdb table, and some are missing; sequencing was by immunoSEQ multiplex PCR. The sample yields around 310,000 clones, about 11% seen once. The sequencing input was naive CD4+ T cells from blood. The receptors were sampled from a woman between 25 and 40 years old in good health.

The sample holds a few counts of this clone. CDR3 region: CASRSYGGGRQPQHF. Written as DNA, the CDR3 is TGTGCCAGCAGGAGTTATGGAGGGGGCCGTCAGCCCCAGCATTTT. V usage is TRBV27 and J usage is TRBJ1-5; 7 nucleotides agree with TRBD1. Germline trimming cut 6 bases from V and 6 bases from J; bases unmatched to any gene: 11. CDR3 length: 15 amino acids. In germline, CDR1 is MNHEY, CDR2 SMNVEV (reference sequence).

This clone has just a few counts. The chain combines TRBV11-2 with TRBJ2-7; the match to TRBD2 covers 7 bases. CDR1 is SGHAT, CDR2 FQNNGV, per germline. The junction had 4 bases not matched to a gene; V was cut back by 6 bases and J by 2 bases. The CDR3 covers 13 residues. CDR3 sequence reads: CASRLALAYEQYF. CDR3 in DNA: TGTGCCAGCAGACTAGCGCTAGCCTACGAGCAGTACTTC.

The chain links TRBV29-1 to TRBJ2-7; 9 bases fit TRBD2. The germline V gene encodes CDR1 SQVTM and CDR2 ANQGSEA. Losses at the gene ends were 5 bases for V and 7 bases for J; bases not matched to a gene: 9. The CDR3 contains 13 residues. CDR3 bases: TGCAGCGTTTCGCGGGAGGGACTAAGGGAGCAGTACTTC. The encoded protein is CSVSREGLREQYF.

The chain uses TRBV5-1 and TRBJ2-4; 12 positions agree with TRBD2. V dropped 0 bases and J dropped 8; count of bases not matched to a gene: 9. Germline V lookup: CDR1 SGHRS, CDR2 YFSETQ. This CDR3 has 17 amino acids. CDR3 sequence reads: CASSLAQLAGGSDIQYF. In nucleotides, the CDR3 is TGCGCCAGCAGCTTGGCCCAGCTAGCGGGAGGGTCTGACATTCAGTACTTC.

CDR3 loop: CAWPSGNQPQHF. In nucleotides, the CDR3 is TGTGCCTGGCCATCAGGAAATCAGCCCCAGCATTTT. The genes are TRBV30 and TRBJ1-5; D not resolved. Trimming left V 5 bases short and J 4 bases short, with 9 bases between. The CDR3 spans 12 residues. CDR1 GTSNPN and CDR2 SVGIG come from the germline V gene (reference sequence).

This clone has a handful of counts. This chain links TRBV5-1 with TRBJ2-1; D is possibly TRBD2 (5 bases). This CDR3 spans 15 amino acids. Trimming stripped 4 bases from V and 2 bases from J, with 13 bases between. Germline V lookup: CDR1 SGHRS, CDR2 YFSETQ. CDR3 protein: CASSGGQPAYNEQFF. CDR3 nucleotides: TGCGCCAGCAGCGGAGGTCAGCCGGCCTACAATGAGCAGTTCTTC.

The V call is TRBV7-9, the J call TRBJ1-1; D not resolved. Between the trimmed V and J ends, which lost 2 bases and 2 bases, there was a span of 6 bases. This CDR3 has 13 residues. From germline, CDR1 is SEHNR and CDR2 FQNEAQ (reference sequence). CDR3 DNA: TGTGCCAGCAGCTTACTGGCCAACACTGAAGCTTTCTTT. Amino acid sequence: CASSLLANTEAFF.

The CDR3 protein is CASSNYEQFF. The CDR3 nucleotides are TGTGCCAGTTCCAACTATGAGCAGTTCTTC. J is TRBJ2-1 and V is TRBV2; no clear D. This CDR3 is 10 amino acids long. V gave up 9 bases and J gave up 8 bases, with 8 bases separating them. Per the germline V gene, CDR1 is SNHLY and CDR2 is FYNNEI.

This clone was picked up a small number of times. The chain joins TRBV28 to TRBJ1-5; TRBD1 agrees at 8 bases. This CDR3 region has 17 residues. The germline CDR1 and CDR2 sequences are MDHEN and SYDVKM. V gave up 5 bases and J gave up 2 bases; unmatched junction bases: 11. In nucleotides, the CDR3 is TGTGCCAGCAGTAAACAGGGGGTTTTAAGGGGCAATCAGCCCCAGCATTTT. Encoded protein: CASSKQGVLRGNQPQHF.

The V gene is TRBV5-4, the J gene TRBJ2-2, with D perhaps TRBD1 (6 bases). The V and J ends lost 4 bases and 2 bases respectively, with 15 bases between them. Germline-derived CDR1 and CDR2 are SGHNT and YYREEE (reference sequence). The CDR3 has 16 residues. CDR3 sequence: CASSLVTGINTGELFF. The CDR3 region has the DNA TGTGCCAGCAGCCTCGTGACAGGCATAAACACCGGGGAGCTGTTTTTT.

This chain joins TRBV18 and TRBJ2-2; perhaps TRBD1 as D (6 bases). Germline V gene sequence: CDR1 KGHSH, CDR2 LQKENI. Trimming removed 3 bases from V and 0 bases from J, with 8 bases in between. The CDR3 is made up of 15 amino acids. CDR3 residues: CASSPGHANTGELFF. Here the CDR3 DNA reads TGTGCCAGCTCACCGGGACACGCGAACACCGGGGAGCTGTTTTTT.

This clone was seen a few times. The CDR3 reads CASSHPGTVNNEQFF. CDR3 nucleotide sequence: TGCGCCAGCAGCCACCCCGGGACAGTTAACAATGAGCAGTTCTTC. This chain joins TRBV4-1 and TRBJ2-1; 7 nucleotides line up with TRBD1. The CDR3 extends over 15 amino acids. Per germline, CDR1 MGHRA and CDR2 YSYEKL. J lost 5 bases, V lost 3 bases, and 7 bases had no gene match.

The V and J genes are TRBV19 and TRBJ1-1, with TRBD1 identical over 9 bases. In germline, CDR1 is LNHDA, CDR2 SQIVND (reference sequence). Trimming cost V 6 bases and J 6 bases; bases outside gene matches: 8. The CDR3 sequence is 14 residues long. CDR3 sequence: CASSIQGAVAEAFF. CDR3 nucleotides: TGTGCCAGTAGCATACAGGGGGCGGTCGCTGAAGCTTTCTTT. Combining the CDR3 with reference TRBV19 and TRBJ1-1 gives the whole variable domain DGGITQSPKYLFRKEGQNVTLSCEQNLNHDAMYWYRQDPGQGLRLIYYSQIVNDFQKGDIAEGYSVSREKKESFPLTVTSAQKNPTAFYLCASSIQGAVAEAFFGQGTRLTVV.

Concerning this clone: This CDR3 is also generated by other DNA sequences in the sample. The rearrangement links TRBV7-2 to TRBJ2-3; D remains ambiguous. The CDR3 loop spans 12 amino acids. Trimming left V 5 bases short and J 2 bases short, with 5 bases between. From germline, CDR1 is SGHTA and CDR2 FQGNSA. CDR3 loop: CASSPNTDTQYF. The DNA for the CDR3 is TGTGCCAGCAGCCCTAACACAGATACGCAGTATTTT.

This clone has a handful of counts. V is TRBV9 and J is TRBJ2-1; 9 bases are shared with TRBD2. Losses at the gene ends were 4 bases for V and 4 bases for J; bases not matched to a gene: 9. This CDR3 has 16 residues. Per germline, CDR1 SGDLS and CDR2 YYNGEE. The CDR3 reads CASSRLLAGQYNEQFF. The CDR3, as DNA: TGTGCCAGCAGCCGCCTTCTAGCGGGGCAATACAATGAGCAGTTCTTC.

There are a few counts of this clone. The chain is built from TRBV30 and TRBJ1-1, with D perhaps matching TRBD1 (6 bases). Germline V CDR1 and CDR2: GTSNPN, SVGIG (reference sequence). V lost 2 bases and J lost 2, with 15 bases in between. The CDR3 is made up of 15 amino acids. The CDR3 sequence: CAWSKTGSLNTEAFF. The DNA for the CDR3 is TGTGCCTGGAGTAAAACAGGGTCACTTAACACTGAAGCTTTCTTT.

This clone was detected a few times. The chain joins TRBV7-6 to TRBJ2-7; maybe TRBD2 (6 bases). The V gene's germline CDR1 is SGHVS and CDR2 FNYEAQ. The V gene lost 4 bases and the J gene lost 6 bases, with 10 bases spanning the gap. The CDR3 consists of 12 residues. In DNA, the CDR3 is TGTGCCAGCAGCTCGCCGGGACTCGAGCAGTACTTC. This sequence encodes CASSSPGLEQYF.

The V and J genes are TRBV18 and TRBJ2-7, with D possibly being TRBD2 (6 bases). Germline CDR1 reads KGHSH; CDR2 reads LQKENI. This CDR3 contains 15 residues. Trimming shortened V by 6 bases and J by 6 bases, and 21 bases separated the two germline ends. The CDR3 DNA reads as TGTGCCAGCTCGCAACTTGGAAGGAGGGCTGGCGAGCAGTACTTC. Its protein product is CASSQLGRRAGEQYF.

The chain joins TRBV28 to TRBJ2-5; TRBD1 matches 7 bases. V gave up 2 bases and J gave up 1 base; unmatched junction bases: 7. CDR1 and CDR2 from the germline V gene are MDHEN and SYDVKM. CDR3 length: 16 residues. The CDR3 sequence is CASSLKGALPQETQYF. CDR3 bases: TGTGCCAGCAGTTTAAAGGGGGCGCTTCCCCAAGAGACCCAGTACTTC.

This chain's CDR3 is CAWNGLAGGASYEQYF. The CDR3 DNA follows: TGTGCCTGGAACGGTCTAGCGGGAGGCGCTTCCTACGAGCAGTACTTC. This sequence joins TRBV30 and TRBJ2-7; 11 bases fit TRBD2. The V and J ends lost 4 bases and 1 base, in that order; junction bases with no gene match: 9. CDR3 length equals 16 residues. Looked up from germline, CDR1 is GTSNPN and CDR2 is SVGIG (reference sequence). Looking up the rest from reference TRBV30 and TRBJ2-7 gives the full variable domain: SQTIHQWPATLVQPVGSPLSLECTVEGTSNPNLYWYRQAAGRGLQLLFYSVGIGQISSEVPQNLSASRPQDRQFILSSKKLLLSDSGFYLCAWNGLAGGASYEQYFGPGTRLTVT.

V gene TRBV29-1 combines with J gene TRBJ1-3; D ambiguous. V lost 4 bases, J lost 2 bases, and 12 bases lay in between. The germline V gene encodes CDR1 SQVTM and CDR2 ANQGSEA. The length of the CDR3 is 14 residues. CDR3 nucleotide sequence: TGCAGCGTTGGAGGCGAGGGAACTGGAAACACCATATATTTT. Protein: CSVGGEGTGNTIYF.

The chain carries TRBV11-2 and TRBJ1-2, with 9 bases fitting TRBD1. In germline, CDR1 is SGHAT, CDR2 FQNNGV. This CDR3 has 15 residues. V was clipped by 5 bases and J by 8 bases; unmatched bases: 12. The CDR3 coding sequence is TGTGCCAGCAGCACATATCGCGGGACAGGGATCGGCTACACCTTC. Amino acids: CASSTYRGTGIGYTF.

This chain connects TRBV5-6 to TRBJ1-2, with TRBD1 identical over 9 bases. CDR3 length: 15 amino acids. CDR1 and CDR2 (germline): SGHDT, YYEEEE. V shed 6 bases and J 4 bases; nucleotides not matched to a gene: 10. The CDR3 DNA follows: TGTGCCAGCAACTATCGGACAGGGGATTTCTATGGCTACACCTTC. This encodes CASNYRTGDFYGYTF.

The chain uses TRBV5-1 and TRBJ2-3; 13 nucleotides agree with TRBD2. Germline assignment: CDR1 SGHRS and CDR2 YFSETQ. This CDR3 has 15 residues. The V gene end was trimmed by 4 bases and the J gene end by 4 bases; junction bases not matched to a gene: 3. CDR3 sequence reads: CASSRTSGSADTQYF. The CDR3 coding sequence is TGCGCCAGCAGCCGGACTAGCGGGAGTGCAGATACGCAGTATTTT. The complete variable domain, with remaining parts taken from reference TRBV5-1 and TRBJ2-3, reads KAGVTQTPRYLIKTRGQQVTLSCSPISGHRSVSWYQQTPGQGLQFLFEYFSETQRNKGNFPGRFSGRQFSNSRSEMNVSTLELGDSALYLCASSRTSGSADTQYFGPGTRLTVL.

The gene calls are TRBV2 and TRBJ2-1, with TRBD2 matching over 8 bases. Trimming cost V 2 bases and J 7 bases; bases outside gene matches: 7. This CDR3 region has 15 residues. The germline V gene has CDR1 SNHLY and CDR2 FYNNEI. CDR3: CASSELSGSFNEQFF. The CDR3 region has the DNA TGTGCCAGCAGTGAACTCAGCGGGAGTTTTAATGAGCAGTTCTTC.